Sequencing of this TCR beta chain was carried out in a study of CD8+ T cells in alopecia areata. Overall study context: The study gave tofacitinib for 6 to 18 months, then 6 months off drug. The study, taken as a whole, reports: A great number of expanded lesional clones endured in scalp and blood during tofacitinib. Affected scalp, especially in alopecia totalis/universalis, had a higher clonality than normal scalp did.

RNA extraction was followed by reverse transcription into cDNA, which acted as the sequencing template. Assay: immunoSEQ multiplex PCR; the TCRdb copy retains only in-frame clones and omits some. The sample has 93,000 or so clones; 65% to 90% are singletons. Treatment here: oral pan-JAK inhibitor, 5-10 mg twice daily. A note on this clone: Its antigen is unknown.

This specimen was CD8+ T cells sorted from blood, taken at week 34, from a patient treated with tofacitinib. This TCR was recovered from a human donor with alopecia areata.

The CDR3 nucleotides are TGTGCCAGTAATAGCGGGAGAAACTACAATGAGCAGTTCTTC. It encodes CASNSGRNYNEQFF. This chain links TRBV7-8 with TRBJ2-1; 9 bases match TRBD2. The J segment lost 3 bases and the V segment lost 9 bases, leaving 6 bases of the junction unmatched. The germline V gene has CDR1 SGHVS and CDR2 FQNEAQ. The CDR3 is made up of 14 amino acids.